The 27 T cell receptor beta chains listed next were all sequenced from one sample in a study of Graves' ophthalmopathy and Graves' hyperthyroidism (dated by TCRdb to 2017 to 2018). Sequenced using an Illumina HiSeq 2000. For repertoire sequencing, TCR beta CDR3 regions were amplified from RNA transcripts. The first round of RT-PCR was done with HTBI primers and the Qiagen OneStep RT-PCR kit, and was followed by a second round of multiplex PCR, then size selection and purification. Clones were called with MiXCR by TCRdb after fastp trimmed the public reads at Q25, and only in-frame beta chains were retained. For every CDR3 protein sequence, its rows merge into one entry that carries the most common genes and DNA. Across this sample there are nearly 400,000 distinct CDR3 sequences, with 15% to 20% seen only once. In total, the top ten clones hold 1.5% to 2% of the sample. Sequenced input: peripheral blood. The receptors stem from a woman aged 18-29 years with Graves' ophthalmopathy. Donor details come from another sample of the same person, matched by shared clones.

This clonotype was counted many times. The CDR3 nucleotides are TGTGCCAGCAGATCCCTCGACGGTAACGGGGCCGAGCAGTACTTC. Its translation: CASRSLDGNGAEQYF. The V call is TRBV28, the J call TRBJ2-7; perhaps D is TRBD1 or TRBD2 (5 bases each). Looked up from germline, CDR1 is MDHEN and CDR2 is SYDVKM. This CDR3 is built from 15 residues. The V end lost 6 bases, the J end lost 6 bases, and 21 bases lay between the germline ends.

This clonotype was observed many times. The chain combines TRBV7-2 with TRBJ2-5; TRBD1 aligns across 7 bases. V was clipped by 1 base and J by 5 bases; unmatched bases: 7. Per germline, CDR1 SGHTA and CDR2 FQGNSA. The CDR3 consists of 15 residues. CDR3 nucleotide sequence: TGTGCCAGCAGCTTAGGGGACAGTCTGAGGGAGACCCAGTACTTC. Translating it yields CASSLGDSLRETQYF.

This clonotype came up many times. This sequence joins TRBV6-2 or TRBV6-3 and TRBJ1-2; D perhaps matches TRBD1 (5 bases). With 2 bases removed from V and 4 bases from J, the gap between germline ends came to 5 bases. CDR1 MNHEY and CDR2 SVGEGT come from the germline V gene. The CDR3 runs 12 residues. Written as DNA, the CDR3 is TGTGCCAGCAGTTACGGGACCTATGGCTACACCTTC. Protein sequence: CASSYGTYGYTF.

The DNA of the CDR3 is TGTGCCAGCAGTTACTCTTACGCAGGGATGAATGGCTACACCTTC. Protein: CASSYSYAGMNGYTF. J is TRBJ1-2 and V is TRBV6-5; D perhaps matches TRBD1 (5 bases). The germline gives CDR1 MNHEY, CDR2 SVGAGI. The CDR3 has 15 amino acids. The V and J ends lost 0 bases and 6 bases respectively, with 14 bases between them.

Ten or more counts support this clonotype. This chain uses TRBV20-1 with TRBJ1-5, with a tentative D call TRBD1 (6 bases). The CDR3 length is 15 residues. V lost 6 bases to trimming and J lost 1 base, with 16 bases between them. Germline V gives CDR1 DFQATT, CDR2 SNEGSKA (reference sequence). CDR3 loop: CSAKAGARSNQPQHF. CDR3 nucleotide sequence: TGCAGTGCCAAGGCGGGGGCGAGAAGCAATCAGCCCCAGCATTTT.

The V gene is TRBV7-8, the J gene TRBJ2-2, with 9 bases lining up with TRBD1. The CDR3 has 17 residues. Germline V gene data show CDR1 as SGHVS and CDR2 as FQNEAQ. V shed 1 base, J shed 10 bases, and the junction held 13 bases outside the gene matches. The CDR3 DNA reads as TGTGCCAGCAGCTTAGGTAGAGGGACAGGGTTCGCCGCGGAGCTGTTTTTT. Translated, it gives CASSLGRGTGFAAELFF.

In this sample, this clonotype turned up many times. The chain employs TRBV4-1 and TRBJ2-7, with TRBD1 identical over 7 bases. Germline trimming cut 4 bases from V and 2 bases from J; bases unmatched to any gene: 11. The CDR3 loop spans 16 amino acids. CDR1 is MGHRA, CDR2 YSYEKL, per germline. The CDR3 region has the DNA TGCGCCAGCAGCCGAATACCGGGACAGTCAACCTACGAGCAGTACTTC. As protein: CASSRIPGQSTYEQYF.

In this sample, this clonotype turned up many times. The rearrangement links TRBV28 to TRBJ2-5, with 8 bases fitting TRBD2. This CDR3 spans 14 amino acids. After removal of 10 bases from V and 0 bases from J, the junction contained 7 bases not matched to a gene. The germline CDR1 and CDR2 sequences are MDHEN and SYDVKM. This CDR3 is CATQAGADQETQYF. The CDR3 nucleotides are TGTGCCACTCAAGCGGGGGCCGACCAAGAGACCCAGTACTTC.

At least ten counts were recorded for this clonotype. The J gene is TRBJ2-5, the V gene TRBV19, with a possible D match to TRBD2 (6 bases). V gave up 0 bases and J gave up 2 bases, with 10 bases separating them. The V gene's germline CDR1 is LNHDA and CDR2 SQIVND (reference sequence). The CDR3 length is 15 residues. CDR3 sequence reads: CASSIEGRGQETQYF. Here the CDR3 DNA reads TGTGCCAGTAGTATAGAAGGGCGGGGACAAGAGACCCAGTACTTC.

This clonotype was counted at least ten times. The chain has TRBV25-1 and TRBJ2-2; D is unresolved. V was clipped by 6 bases and J by 4 bases, with 9 bases between them. There are 13 residues in the CDR3. CDR1 MGHDK and CDR2 SYGVNS come from the germline V gene. Written as DNA, the CDR3 is TGTGCCAGCAGCTCCAAGGGCACCGGGGAGCTGTTTTTT. Translation gives CASSSKGTGELFF.

The rearrangement uses TRBV28 and TRBJ2-7; either TRBD1 or TRBD2 may supply D (5 bases each). This CDR3 has 13 amino acids. Trimming cost V 7 bases and J 3 bases, with 13 bases left between them. Looked up from germline, CDR1 is MDHEN and CDR2 is SYDVKM. The CDR3 sequence: CASMGPTRYEQYF. The CDR3 nucleotides read TGTGCCAGCATGGGACCTACACGCTACGAGCAGTACTTC.

This clonotype was recorded many times. V gene TRBV27 combines with J gene TRBJ1-1; D perhaps matches TRBD1 (6 bases). Germline V gene lookup returns CDR1 MNHEY and CDR2 SMNVEV (reference sequence). The CDR3 is 15 amino acids. Between the trimmed V and J ends, which lost 5 bases and 0 bases, there was a span of 13 bases. The DNA of the CDR3 is TGTGCCAGCAGTATAACCGGGACACTGAACACTGAAGCTTTCTTT. This gives the protein CASSITGTLNTEAFF.

This clonotype was recorded many times. This sequence joins TRBV6-1 and TRBJ2-7, with D unresolved. The CDR3 consists of 14 residues. V lost 1 base and J lost 4, with 11 bases in between. The germline CDR1 and CDR2 sequences are MNHNS and SASEGT. The CDR3 protein is CASSEGYLGYEQYF. CDR3 nucleotides: TGTGCCAGCAGTGAAGGGTACCTCGGGTACGAGCAGTACTTC.

In this sample, this clonotype turned up many times. As DNA, the CDR3 is TGTGCCAGCACTCCTGACCCCCCCCCCGGGGAGCTGTTTTTT. This codes for CASTPDPPPGELFF. This rearrangement joins TRBV28 to TRBJ2-2; the D is unclear. Germline CDR1 and CDR2: MDHEN and SYDVKM. CDR3 length: 14 amino acids. V lost 7 bases and J lost 6, with 15 bases in between. Filled out from reference TRBV28 and TRBJ2-2, the complete variable domain reads DVKVTQSSRYLVKRTGEKVFLECVQDMDHENMFWYRQDPGLGLRLIYFSYDVKMKEKGDIPEGYSVSREKKERFSLILESASTNQTSMYLCASTPDPPPGELFFGEGSRLTVL.

In this sample, this clonotype turned up many times. The chain carries TRBV6-1 and TRBJ1-6; TRBD1 might be the D (6 bases). Between the trimmed V and J ends, which lost 6 bases and 7 bases, there was a span of 10 bases. This CDR3 spans 13 amino acids. Germline CDR1 MNHNS, CDR2 SASEGT. CDR3 loop: CASRGQTNSPLHF. CDR3 DNA: TGTGCCAGCAGAGGACAGACGAATTCACCCCTCCACTTT.

This clonotype was recorded a few times. The V and J genes are TRBV3-1 and TRBJ2-7, with D possibly matching TRBD1 (5 bases). The CDR3 is 14 amino acids. V lost 3 bases to trimming and J lost 1 base, with 10 bases between them. Germline V gives CDR1 LGHDT, CDR2 YNNKEL (reference sequence). The CDR3 protein is CASSQNQGSYEQYF. In nucleotides, the CDR3 is TGTGCCAGCAGCCAGAACCAGGGATCCTACGAGCAGTACTTC.

This clonotype was counted ten times or more. The CDR3 loop is CASSMAGPQYF. DNA of the CDR3: TGTGCCAGCAGCATGGCTGGGCCCCAGTACTTC. The V and J genes are TRBV7-2 and TRBJ2-5; D remains unclear. Trimming pared 5 bases from V and 9 bases from J, leaving 10 bases between. Germline CDR1 SGHTA, CDR2 FQGNSA. The CDR3 is made up of 11 amino acids.

This clonotype was seen ten or more times. The chain combines TRBV10-1 with TRBJ2-7; no clear D. Trimming cost V 5 bases and J 0 bases, with 14 bases left between them. The CDR3 runs 15 residues. CDR1 is WNHNN, CDR2 SYGVQD, per germline (reference sequence). The DNA of the CDR3 is TGCGCCAGCAGTACAAATCAGGAGAGCTCCTACGAGCAGTACTTC. It specifies CASSTNQESSYEQYF.

The table lists this clonotype with many counts. This rearrangement joins TRBV30 to TRBJ1-1; D is undetermined. The V end was cut by 0 bases, the J end by 1 base, with 6 bases between. Germline CDR1 and CDR2: GTSNPN and SVGIG (reference sequence). CDR3 length: 13 residues. This chain's CDR3 is CAWSVQRNTEAFF. CDR3 nucleotide sequence: TGTGCCTGGAGTGTACAGCGGAACACTGAAGCTTTCTTT.

This clonotype was counted ten times or more. The V and J genes are TRBV7-2 and TRBJ1-1, with no clear D. Trimming cost V 4 bases and J 5 bases, with 14 bases left between them. Germline V gene sequence: CDR1 SGHTA, CDR2 FQGNSA. CDR3 length: 14 residues. In nucleotides, the CDR3 is TGTGCCAGCAGCTCTCCCGTGCGGGGTACTGAAGCTTTCTTT. This sequence encodes CASSSPVRGTEAFF.

Comment on this clonotype: A read error may produce the germline difference seen at one junction end. V is TRBV28 and J is TRBJ2-2; D may be TRBD1 or TRBD2 (5 bases each). The CDR3 totals 14 residues. Germline assignment: CDR1 MDHEN and CDR2 SYDVKM. As DNA, the CDR3 is TGTGCCAGCAGTTTGAGCGTTTTCACCGGGGACCTGTTTTTT. The encoded protein is CASSLSVFTGDLFF.

The sample holds many counts of this clonotype. The chain uses TRBV6-2 or TRBV6-3 and TRBJ2-2; no definite D call. V was trimmed by 2 bases and J by 6 bases, leaving 13 bases between them. The CDR3 totals 15 residues. Germline-derived CDR1 and CDR2 are MNHEY and SVGEGT. Written as DNA, the CDR3 is TGTGCCAGCAGTTACCTACTCAGTGGCGCCGGGGAGCTGTTTTTT. This encodes CASSYLLSGAGELFF.

The sample holds many counts of this clonotype. One end of the junction varies from germline; a read error may be responsible. The gene calls are TRBV12-3 or TRBV12-4 and TRBJ1-1; D perhaps matches TRBD1 (6 bases). The CDR3 sequence is 14 residues long. CDR3 bases: TGTGTCAGCAGTTTGACTGGGGGCGTCCCTGAAGCTTTCTTT. As protein: CVSSLTGGVPEAFF.

The sample holds many counts of this clonotype. The V gene is TRBV6-2 or TRBV6-3, the J gene TRBJ2-7; weak D call: TRBD2 (7 bases). Germline V gene sequence: CDR1 MNHEY, CDR2 SVGEGT. The CDR3 is 14 residues long. V gave up 10 bases and J gave up 2 bases, with 18 bases separating them. CDR3 in DNA: TGTGCCACCCAAGACAGGCGGGGGACCTACGAGCAGTACTTC. Translation gives CATQDRRGTYEQYF.

There are many counts of this clonotype. The chain recombines TRBV12-3 or TRBV12-4 with TRBJ1-5, with D possibly matching TRBD1 (6 bases). The V end lost 1 base, the J end lost 5 bases, and 9 bases lay between the germline ends. The CDR3 is 14 amino acids. DNA of the CDR3: TGTGCCAGCAGTTTAGGCAGGGGTGATCAGCCCCAGCATTTT. Its translation is CASSLGRGDQPQHF.

The sample holds many counts of this clonotype. This chain joins TRBV19 and TRBJ2-7; unclear D gene. V was pared by 8 bases and J by 2 bases, with 16 bases between. This CDR3 region has 14 residues. Looked up from germline, CDR1 is LNHDA and CDR2 is SQIVND (reference sequence). Here the CDR3 DNA reads TGTGCCAGTTCAATCGACGGCACCACCTACGAGCAGTACTTC. Encoded protein: CASSIDGTTYEQYF.

Many counts were recorded for this clonotype. The rearrangement joins TRBV19 to TRBJ2-7; maybe TRBD1 (6 bases). The germline V and J ends were trimmed by 3 bases and 4 bases, with 13 bases remaining between them. Germline assignment: CDR1 LNHDA and CDR2 SQIVND (reference sequence). This CDR3 spans 14 amino acids. The DNA of the CDR3 is TGTGCCAGTAGTATTCAACAGGGCCCGTACGAGCAGTACTTC. Amino acids: CASSIQQGPYEQYF.